This TCR beta chain was identified in a study of naive and memory T cell subsets. Both TRBC1 and TRBC2 were covered by a beta constant-region primer of two equimolar oligonucleotides. TCRdb analysed the UMI-ligation and nested PCR reads with MiXCR anew, one entry per CDR3 protein. The table shows under 35,000 distinct CDR3 sequences, with about 10% occurring only once. This clonotype was obtained from a human donor in good health. Sequencing was carried out using effector memory CD4+ T cells from blood. Subset here: effector memory, CD45RA- CD27-.

CDR3 sequence: CATSGHSRPRMLNTEAFF. The CDR3 DNA sequence: TGTGCCACCAGTGGCCACAGCCGCCCGCGGATGTTGAACACTGAAGCTTTCTTT. The chain has TRBV24-1 and TRBJ1-1; D is unclear. V lost 5 bases and J 0 bases, leaving 21 bases between the germline ends. CDR3 length: 18 amino acids. CDR1 is KGHDR, CDR2 SFDVKD, per germline.